These 7 T cell receptor beta chains share one sample of origin, sequenced in a study of OX40 agonist ivuxolimab in advanced cancers. Libraries were prepared by immunoSEQ multiplex PCR; TCRdb keeps only in-frame clonotypes and omits some of them. The data show over 70,000 clones, more than 75% seen once. The material sequenced was CD4+ or CD8+ T cells sorted from blood, taken in a trial of the OX40 agonist ivuxolimab. These receptors all come from an adult with an advanced solid tumor such as melanoma, head and neck, liver or kidney cancer.

This clone was seen once. This rearrangement joins TRBV5-1 to TRBJ1-6, with 8 nucleotides matching TRBD1. Looked up from germline, CDR1 is SGHRS and CDR2 is YFSETQ. This CDR3 spans 16 amino acids. J lost 4 bases, V lost 3 bases, and 6 bases had no gene match. The CDR3 DNA reads TGCGCCAGCAGCTGGGGGACAGGACGGTATAATTCACCCCTCCACTTT. Residues: CASSWGTGRYNSPLHF.

The genes are TRBV6-5 and TRBJ2-7, with D uncertain. CDR3 length equals 12 residues. Trimming cost V 4 bases and J 7 bases, with 11 bases left between them. CDR1 MNHEY and CDR2 SVGAGI come from the germline V gene. CDR3 DNA: TGTGCCAGCAGTTGGGGAATGGGGGAGCAGTACTTC. This gives the protein CASSWGMGEQYF.

The V gene is TRBV10-2, the J gene TRBJ1-2, with D maybe TRBD1 (5 bases). The germline V gene has CDR1 WSHSY and CDR2 SAAADI. The CDR3 is 15 amino acids. The V end lost 0 bases, the J end lost 2 bases, and 10 bases lay between the germline ends. CDR3 loop: CASSESGRGNYGYTF. DNA of the CDR3: TGCGCCAGCAGTGAGTCTGGAAGGGGCAACTATGGCTACACCTTC.

The sample holds one count of this clone. The chain is built from TRBV19 and TRBJ2-3; 9 nucleotides agree with TRBD1. The V gene end was trimmed by 5 bases and the J gene end by 3 bases; junction bases not matched to a gene: 6. The CDR3 contains 15 residues. Germline V gene data show CDR1 as LNHDA and CDR2 as SQIVND (reference sequence). CDR3 bases: TGTGCCAGTAGTCCCGGGACAGGGAGGACAGATACGCAGTATTTT. Its translation: CASSPGTGRTDTQYF.

The chain combines TRBV7-2 with TRBJ2-2; D might be TRBD1 (5 bases). Germline V lookup: CDR1 SGHTA, CDR2 FQGNSA. Deletions cut 2 bases from V and 0 bases from J, with 7 bases between. This CDR3 has 15 amino acids. The CDR3 loop is CASSLRTTNTGELFF. In DNA, the CDR3 is TGTGCCAGCAGCTTAAGGACAACGAACACCGGGGAGCTGTTTTTT.

V gene TRBV19 combines with J gene TRBJ1-1, with unresolved D. Germline loops: CDR1 LNHDA, CDR2 SQIVND (reference sequence). V lost 5 bases and J 5 bases, leaving 15 bases between the germline ends. The CDR3 consists of 14 residues. The CDR3 sequence: CASSAGQRGTEAFF. For the CDR3, the DNA is TGTGCCAGTAGTGCGGGCCAACGGGGAACTGAAGCTTTCTTT.

V usage is TRBV6-6 and J usage is TRBJ2-2; no clear D gene. V was cut by 7 bases and J by 2 bases, with 8 bases left in between. Germline CDR1 and CDR2: MNHNY and SVGAGI (reference sequence). This CDR3 is 13 amino acids long. CDR3 sequence: CASTTPNTGELFF. CDR3 DNA sequence: TGTGCCAGCACCACACCCAACACCGGGGAGCTGTTTTTT.